This T cell receptor (beta chain) emerged from a study of blood T cells in healthy people across ages. Germline CDR1 is LNHDA and CDR2 is SQIVND (reference sequence). The CDR3 loop spans 15 amino acids. A second PCR of 7 to 11 cycles used a sample-barcoded 5' primer and a J-beta primer mix. A single record per CDR3 protein comes from TCRdb applying MiXCR to the 5' RACE reads. The top ten hold 0.65% to 0.95% of the sample, which has about 1 million distinct CDR3 sequences, about 23% seen once. As concerns this clonotype: One junction end does not reproduce the germline sequence, and a read error may be involved.

These data were also filed under a second study, of T cells of mothers and their children.

This clonotype was obtained from a girl aged 2 to 9 in good health. V is TRBV19 and J is TRBJ2-2, with D possibly matching TRBD2 (5 bases). The specimen was blood. CDR3 residues: CASKDSGLSTGELFF. In DNA form, the CDR3 reads TGTGCCAGTAAGGACTCAGGATTATCCACCGGGGAACTGTTTTTT.